The 19 T cell receptor beta chains reported below all come from one sample, sequenced in a study of OX40 agonist ivuxolimab in advanced cancers. The method was immunoSEQ multiplex PCR; TCRdb's version includes in-frame clones alone and lacks a portion of them. The table lists approximately 35,000 clones, approximately 80% of them singletons, with approximately 18% in the top ten. Sequenced material: CD4+ or CD8+ T cells sorted from blood, taken in a trial of the OX40 agonist ivuxolimab. Receptors were obtained from an adult with an advanced solid tumor such as melanoma, head and neck, liver or kidney cancer.

This rearrangement joins TRBV19 to TRBJ2-7; 11 positions match TRBD2. CDR1 is LNHDA and CDR2 is SQIVND in the germline V gene (reference sequence). V shed 5 bases and J 5 bases; nucleotides not matched to a gene: 5. This CDR3 has 14 amino acids. DNA of the CDR3: TGTGCCAGTAGTTTGACTAGCGGGACCAACGAGCAGTACTTC. Its protein is CASSLTSGTNEQYF.

The gene calls are TRBV19 and TRBJ1-2; possible D gene TRBD1, 6 bases. CDR3 length: 14 amino acids. Germline loops: CDR1 LNHDA, CDR2 SQIVND (reference sequence). V shed 3 bases and J shed 7 bases, with 15 bases lying between them. In DNA form, the CDR3 reads TGTGCCAGTAGTATCCTTAGCGGGGGCAGTGGCTACACCTTC. Protein product: CASSILSGGSGYTF. Drawing the rest from reference TRBV19 and TRBJ1-2, the complete variable domain is DGGITQSPKYLFRKEGQNVTLSCEQNLNHDAMYWYRQDPGQGLRLIYYSQIVNDFQKGDIAEGYSVSREKKESFPLTVTSAQKNPTAFYLCASSILSGGSGYTFGSGTRLTVV.

J is TRBJ2-7 and V is TRBV5-4; D perhaps matches TRBD2 (6 bases). The CDR3 length is 12 residues. Germline CDR1 SGHNT, CDR2 YYREEE (reference sequence). V was trimmed by 2 bases and J by 5 bases, leaving 8 bases between them. CDR3 protein: CASSLLAHEQYF. The CDR3 DNA reads TGTGCCAGCAGCTTACTAGCCCACGAGCAGTACTTC. Combining the CDR3 with reference TRBV5-4 and TRBJ2-7 gives the whole variable domain ETGVTQSPTHLIKTRGQQVTLRCSSQSGHNTVSWYQQALGQGPQFIFQYYREEENGRGNFPPRFSGLQFPNYSSELNVNALELDDSALYLCASSLLAHEQYFGPGTRLTVT.

The rearrangement uses TRBV29-1 and TRBJ1-1, with D tentatively TRBD1 (6 bases). CDR3 length equals 11 residues. Trimming shortened V by 4 bases and J by 8 bases, and 11 bases separated the two germline ends. In germline, CDR1 is SQVTM, CDR2 ANQGSEA. In DNA, the CDR3 is TGCAGCGTTGGGGGGGGCACCGAAGCTTTCTTT. Its translation: CSVGGGTEAFF.

This sequence joins TRBV5-4 and TRBJ2-7; a weak D match, TRBD2 (5 bases). Looked up from germline, CDR1 is SGHNT and CDR2 is YYREEE (reference sequence). The length of the CDR3 is 13 residues. The germline V and J ends were trimmed by 7 bases and 6 bases, with 17 bases remaining between them. The CDR3 sequence is CASWYPDRGEQYF. Written as DNA, the CDR3 is TGTGCCAGCTGGTACCCCGACCGGGGCGAGCAGTACTTC.

The rearrangement uses TRBV9 and TRBJ1-2, with 8 positions matching TRBD1. Germline V gene data show CDR1 as SGDLS and CDR2 as YYNGEE. The CDR3 spans 15 residues. J was trimmed by 4 bases and V by 3 bases; bases with no gene match: 8. DNA of the CDR3: TGTGCCAGCAGCGAGCACAACAGGGGGTCCTATGGCTACACCTTC. It encodes CASSEHNRGSYGYTF.

The chain uses TRBV19 and TRBJ2-1, with D tentatively TRBD2 (7 bases). V was trimmed by 3 bases and J by 6 bases, leaving 15 bases between them. This CDR3 region has 15 residues. CDR1 and CDR2 (germline): LNHDA, SQIVND (reference sequence). DNA of the CDR3: TGTGCCAGTAGTATCAGCCGGGGGGCCGGCAATGAGCAGTTCTTC. Its translation: CASSISRGAGNEQFF.

V gene TRBV7-9 combines with J gene TRBJ2-3; 11 bases fit TRBD2. CDR3 size: 16 residues. V lost 5 bases, J lost 1 base, and 5 bases stayed unmatched. In germline, CDR1 is SEHNR, CDR2 FQNEAQ (reference sequence). In DNA, the CDR3 is TGTGCCAGCAGCCTAGGGGGACTAGCGGGCACAGATACGCAGTATTTT. It translates to CASSLGGLAGTDTQYF.

This chain connects TRBV7-8 to TRBJ1-3, with D perhaps TRBD1 (5 bases). Germline V lookup: CDR1 SGHVS, CDR2 FQNEAQ. V was shortened by 2 bases and J by 0 bases, with 17 bases between the two germline ends. The CDR3 is 18 residues long. CDR3 region: CASSLLVSVDNSGNTIYF. The CDR3, as DNA: TGTGCCAGCAGCTTATTGGTGTCCGTGGACAACTCTGGAAACACCATATATTTT.

The CDR3 here is CASSDPWDRENEKLFF. The DNA of the CDR3 is TGCGCCAGCAGTGACCCTTGGGACAGGGAAAATGAAAAACTGTTTTTT. The chain recombines TRBV10-1 with TRBJ1-4; 9 bases line up with TRBD1. Germline loops: CDR1 WNHNN, CDR2 SYGVQD (reference sequence). Germline trimming cut 3 bases from V and 5 bases from J; bases unmatched to any gene: 7. The CDR3 has 16 amino acids.

The chain carries TRBV6-1 and TRBJ1-2, with 9 bases that match TRBD1. With V trimmed by 5 bases and J by 8 bases, 9 bases remained unmatched. Germline V lookup: CDR1 MNHNS, CDR2 SASEGT. The CDR3 consists of 14 residues. The CDR3 region has the DNA TGTGCCAGCAGTATATCCGGGACAGGGATCGGCTACACCTTC. It encodes CASSISGTGIGYTF.

The CDR3 DNA sequence: TGCGCCACCTCACGGATGGTATCCTACGAGCAGTACTTC. It codes for CATSRMVSYEQYF. This chain connects TRBV10-2 to TRBJ2-7; D gene unclear. Per germline, CDR1 WSHSY and CDR2 SAAADI. The V end lost 10 bases, the J end lost 1 base, and 14 bases lay between the germline ends. This CDR3 comprises 13 residues.

The DNA of the CDR3 is TGTGCCAGCAGTTTGGACATGAGGGAGCGGGTCGATACGCAGTATTTT. Its translation: CASSLDMRERVDTQYF. The rearrangement uses TRBV28 and TRBJ2-3, with D possibly TRBD2 on 6 matching bases. The CDR3 has 16 amino acids. From germline, CDR1 is MDHEN and CDR2 SYDVKM. Trimming removed 3 bases from V and 6 bases from J, with 19 bases in between.

CDR3 sequence reads: CASSLQGNNEQYF. Here the CDR3 DNA reads TGCGCCAGCAGCCTCCAGGGGAATAACGAGCAGTACTTC. The chain employs TRBV5-1 and TRBJ2-7; D possibly corresponds to TRBD1 (6 bases). The germline V gene encodes CDR1 SGHRS and CDR2 YFSETQ. Deletions cut 4 bases from V and 5 bases from J, with 13 bases between. The CDR3 totals 13 residues.

This clone came up a few times. The chain carries TRBV6-6 and TRBJ1-1; D ambiguous. The CDR3 sequence is 14 residues long. Germline-derived CDR1 and CDR2 are MNHNY and SVGAGI (reference sequence). Trimming pared 4 bases from V and 0 bases from J, leaving 9 bases between. CDR3: CASSSAYMNTEAFF. For the CDR3, the DNA is TGTGCCAGCAGTTCCGCGTACATGAACACTGAAGCTTTCTTT.

The rearrangement joins TRBV6-6 to TRBJ1-6, with TRBD1 identical over 7 bases. The germline V gene has CDR1 MNHNY and CDR2 SVGAGI (reference sequence). Unmatched junction bases numbered 7, after V lost 4 bases and J lost 7 bases. The CDR3 extends over 15 amino acids. CDR3 DNA: TGTGCCAGCAGTTCGGACAGGAACCCAAATTCACCCCTCCACTTT. This codes for CASSSDRNPNSPLHF.

The gene calls are TRBV7-3 and TRBJ2-2; a possible D gene is TRBD1 (5 bases). The CDR3 extends over 15 amino acids. CDR1 is SGHTA and CDR2 is FQGTGA in the germline V gene. V lost 8 bases and J 5 bases, leaving 18 bases between the germline ends. CDR3 sequence: CASGVQGRRTGELFF. The CDR3 coding sequence is TGTGCCAGCGGGGTGCAGGGAAGGCGGACCGGGGAGCTGTTTTTT.

The chain couples TRBV13 to TRBJ2-5, with D perhaps matching TRBD2 (6 bases). CDR1 and CDR2 (germline): PRHDT, FYEKMQ (reference sequence). This CDR3 comprises 14 residues. V was shortened by 3 bases and J by 2 bases, with 10 bases between the two germline ends. CDR3 sequence: CASSFIRGQETQYF. CDR3 sequence (DNA): TGTGCCAGCAGCTTCATTCGGGGGCAAGAGACCCAGTACTTC.

The gene calls are TRBV6-6 and TRBJ1-1; no firm D call. The germline V gene encodes CDR1 MNHNY and CDR2 SVGAGI (reference sequence). The CDR3 runs to 13 residues. The V and J ends lost 0 bases and 5 bases respectively, with 7 bases between them. The CDR3 DNA reads TGTGCCAGCAGTTACTCTCCGAGAACTGAAGCTTTCTTT. Protein: CASSYSPRTEAFF.